The subject of this entry is one TCR beta chain. It has no known antigen specificity. Germline is not matched at one junction end, which may reflect a read error. In total, roughly 670 healthy bone marrow donors made up the cohort. All cohort members were sampled while nominally healthy, although unrecorded immune exposures were likely present. The donor tested CMV seronegative and was one of the 352 seronegative cohort members. A peripheral blood sample was collected from each donor, and TCR beta sequencing was performed on peripheral blood mononuclear cells. The Qiagen DNeasy Blood Extraction Kit was used to extract genomic DNA from the blood cell samples. The germline V gene sets CDR1 to SNHLY and CDR2 to FYNNEI. The CDR3 runs 17 residues from the cysteine to the phenylalanine. Only CDR3 DNA is held: 51 bases, read in frame from base 1. Libraries were prepared through the immunoSEQ multiplex PCR assay. The multiplex PCR relied on a mix of 60 forward primers for TCR Vbeta segments and 13 reverse primers for TCR Jbeta segments. The CDR3 region of rearranged TCR beta genes was amplified from genomic DNA with a multiplex PCR assay. The amplified TCR beta libraries were sequenced on the Illumina HiSeq System as 87-base-pair reads. As for how the authors treated the data: A later analysis counted about 82 million unique TCR beta chains across the approximately 700 repertoires, and 10 million to 12 million of these chains were shared by at least two donors. Raw reads were error-corrected and collapsed into unique sequences with a nearest-neighbor algorithm that merged closely related sequences to remove PCR and sequencing errors. Alignment of CDR3 sequences to IMGT reference sequences was used to assign V, D and J gene segments. For a sequence to be retained, at least a six-nucleotide match to both a V gene segment and a J gene segment was required. Rearrangements were classified as productive when the CDR3 lacked stop codons and remained in frame with V and J, and all other rearrangements were classified as non-productive. CDR3 was defined by IMGT convention, running from the second conserved V-encoded cysteine to the conserved J-encoded phenylalanine. The earlier analysis of about 530 of the donors excluded any sequence lacking an unambiguous match to a single V gene segment. In an earlier analysis of several hundred of the donors, V segments were called functional above 56.7% productive rearrangements and were called segregating when the between-donor standard deviation exceeded 5%. A statistical classification framework was built to diagnose cytomegalovirus status from the catalog of TCR beta chain sequences. In a later analysis, TCR nucleotide sequences were compared against IMGT/GENE-DB human TR gene sequences so that V and J genes could be assigned. In a later analysis, CDR3 sequences and most-parsimonious VDJ recombination scenarios were assigned using the TCRdist pipeline. A later analysis defined each TCR beta chain by its CDR3 amino acid sequence plus V-gene family, and excluded reads lacking a unique V-gene family. To address suspected cross-contamination and a sequencing artifact, a later analysis removed approximately 600 highly shared, low-generation-probability nucleotide sequences. A later analysis calculated a clonal expansion index for each public chain from normalized within-repertoire ranks of inferred template counts. Generation probabilities in a later analysis came from a VDJ recombination model fitted to out-of-frame rearrangements, and those results were checked against IGoR. In a later analysis, hypergeometric tests were used to score TCR-TCR, TCR-HLA and TCR-CMV co-occurrence, with a repertoire-size bias correction applied to TCR pairs. To estimate false discovery rates, a later analysis permuted the HLA or CMV assignments 20 times. In a later analysis, co-occurring TCRs were grouped with DBSCAN, and TCRdist sequence similarity was added when clustering was performed within HLA-allele-positive subsets. Co-occurrence clustering excluded repertoires with fewer than 30,000 or more than 120,000 public chains, plus five with anomalous nucleotide sharing. In TCRdb, the immuneACCESS table is reduced to in-frame sequences with V and J assigned. These tables do not hold every clone; where another copy was compared, an unresolved V gene accounts for under half, and the others remain unexplained. Clone size and V and J calls were adopted from that table, with D and trimming inferred from the DNA. The sample yields about 130,000 clones; roughly three quarters were counted once. About 1.8% of the sample is taken by the ten largest.

The sample belongs to a study of cytomegalovirus exposure and HLA in healthy donors (TCRdb year 2017). At the level of the whole study: An earlier analysis of roughly 500 of the donors reported over 250 Gb of sequence data and 117 million unique TCR beta sequences obtained from some 200 million T cells. Roughly 5 DR-DQ haplotypes were handled as single units for association and clustering, since linkage in the cohort was strong. In a later genetic analysis, genome-wide SNP genotypes for 398 of the 666 donors were used, and that subset was treated as a discovery cohort. In a later analysis, previously published TCR beta repertoires from 550 to 750 donors were re-analyzed and high-resolution HLA genotyping was added so that TCR occurrence patterns could be studied. The number of donors typed differed by locus, with roughly 629-640 for A, B, C, DRB1 and DQB1, roughly 520 for DQA1, under 610 for DPA1, and under 490 for DPB1. The study used immunosequencing to profile the T cell repertoires of 600 to 850 subjects and linked those repertoires to cytomegalovirus serostatus. To predict cytomegalovirus infection status, the study combined high-throughput TCR immunosequencing, statistical association of individual TCRs with disease status, and machine learning. About 280 gigabases of sequencing data and 91 million or so unique TCR sequences made up an early release that covered roughly 670 HLA-typed donors. Of the approximately 400 genotyped donors, 81% fell in the genetic ancestry cluster associated with self-reported Caucasian donors. HLA typing covered class I and class II loci at four-digit resolution. Across approximately 400 genotyped donors of the cohort, an average of about 220,000 unique TCR beta nucleotide sequences per donor were sequenced, and 15% to 20% of those sequences were non-productive. Alongside the repertoire data, information on donor age, sex, ethnicity and CMV serostatus was compiled. The study was designed to test whether signatures of past pathogen exposure could be identified by cataloging public T cell receptors. Every discovery cohort repertoire had been produced on one sequencing platform. Besides the first cohort of roughly 640 subjects, a separate validation cohort made up of 120 different subjects was used. In the later analysis, no new phenotypic data were used to find candidate immune exposures; instead, reliance was placed on TCR beta sequences and their occurrence across donors. In an earlier analysis of over 550 of the donors, high-throughput TCR beta sequencing was used to judge whether each TCR beta V gene segment behaved as functional or pseudogenic. Beyond this particular receptor, the publication reports: Specific HLA alleles were associated with 15,000 to 20,000 TCR beta sequences at a false discovery rate of 0.05 in a later analysis. According to a later analysis, TCR association rates differed among HLA loci, with DRB1 alleles showing the most associated TCRs and HLA-C alleles showing the fewest. A cluster of highly shared sequence variants was judged likely to be a technical artifact of the sequencing pipeline. When HLA alleles, especially DR and DQ, strongly co-occurred, TCR associations were difficult to assign to individual alleles. Fewer than 20 rarely observed V segments, including chromosome 9 orphons, were excluded from the earlier analysis of several hundred of the donors because counts were too low. Correlated functional status among segregating V segments might be attributable to linkage disequilibrium, but an unknown experimental factor could not be ruled out. Presence/absence analyses assumed roughly uniform sequencing depth across donors, an assumption that may not hold. This cohort had only TCR beta chains sequenced, and the lack of alpha or paired-chain data limited which features could be detected. In a later analysis, HLA-associated TCR beta chains showed more clonal expansion and lower generation probabilities than non-associated chains that were equally common. In the study, about 150 TCR beta chains were listed as associated with cytomegalovirus. According to a later analysis, most CMV-associated TCR beta chains appeared to be HLA-restricted, and the HLA associations seemed to be driven largely by CMV exposure. A further reported finding was that TCR beta sequences accurately predicted the HLA-A and HLA-B alleles for most subjects in the first cohort. The authors suggested that the approach could potentially be generalized to other disease states and immunological phenotypes. Because some donors lacked HLA typing at each locus, the association tests relied only on the typed subset. In both the original and validation cohorts, the classifier was reported to diagnose cytomegalovirus status with high specificity and sensitivity. According to a later analysis, parvovirus B19, influenza, CMV and Epstein-Barr virus appeared linked to several top co-occurrence clusters. Some IMGT-functional V segments, including TRBV6-2 and TRBV6-3, could not be distinguished by the 87-base-pair reads and were therefore excluded. A later genetic analysis associated a missense DCLRE1C variant with V-gene and J-gene trimming of TCR beta chains, and an independent cohort replicated the association. Most TCR sequences were seen in very few donors, while some public TCRs were found in many individuals. In vitro tests confirmed that a few of the cytomegalovirus-associated TCR beta chains recognize cytomegalovirus antigens. A later genetic analysis reported fewer N-insertions in productive TCRs among donors in an Asian-associated ancestry cluster than the approximately 670-donor mean. An earlier analysis of roughly 570 of the donors showed that most TCR beta V segments appeared in productive rearrangements either about 87% or about 30% of the time, which broadly matched IMGT annotations. The only immune exposure information available for the cohort was CMV serostatus.

Sequencing used PBMCs. Recombination joined TRBV2 with TRBJ2-4, and 12 junction bases match TRBD2. The TCR comes from a woman aged 40 to 50 in good health and CMV-seronegative. The CDR3 here reads CASSARTSGMAKNSQYF. The DNA sequence follows: TGTGCCAGCAGTGCCAGGACTAGCGGGATGGCCAAAAACAGTCAGTACTTC.